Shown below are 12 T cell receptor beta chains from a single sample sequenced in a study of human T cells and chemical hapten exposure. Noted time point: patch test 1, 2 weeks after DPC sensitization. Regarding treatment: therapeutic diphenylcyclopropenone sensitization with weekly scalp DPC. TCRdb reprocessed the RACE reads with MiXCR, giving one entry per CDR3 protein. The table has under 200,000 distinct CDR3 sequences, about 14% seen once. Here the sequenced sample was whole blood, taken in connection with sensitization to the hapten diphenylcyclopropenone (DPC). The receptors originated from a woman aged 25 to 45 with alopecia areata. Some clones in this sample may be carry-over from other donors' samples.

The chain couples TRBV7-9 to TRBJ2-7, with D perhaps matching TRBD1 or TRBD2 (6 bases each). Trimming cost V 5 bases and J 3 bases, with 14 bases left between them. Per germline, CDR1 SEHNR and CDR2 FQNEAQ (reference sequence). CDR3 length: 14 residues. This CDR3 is CASSPQGGDYEQYF. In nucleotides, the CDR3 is TGTGCCAGCAGCCCACAGGGAGGTGACTACGAGCAGTACTTC.

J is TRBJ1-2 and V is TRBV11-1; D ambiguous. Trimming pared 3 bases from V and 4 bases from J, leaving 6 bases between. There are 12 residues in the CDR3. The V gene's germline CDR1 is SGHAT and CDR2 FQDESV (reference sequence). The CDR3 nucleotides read TGTGCCAGCAGCTTCGGTGCCTATGGCTACACCTTC. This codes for CASSFGAYGYTF. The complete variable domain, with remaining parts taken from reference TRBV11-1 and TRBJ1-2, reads EAEVAQSPRYKITEKSQAVAFWCDPISGHATLYWYRQILGQGPELLVQFQDESVVDDSQLPKDRFSAERLKGVDSTLKIQPAELGDSAMYLCASSFGAYGYTFGSGTRLTVV.

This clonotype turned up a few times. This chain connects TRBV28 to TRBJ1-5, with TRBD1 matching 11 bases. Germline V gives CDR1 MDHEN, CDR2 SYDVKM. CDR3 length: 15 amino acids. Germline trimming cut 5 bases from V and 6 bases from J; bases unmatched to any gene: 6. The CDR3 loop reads CASSAGQGAAQPQHF. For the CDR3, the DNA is TGTGCCAGCAGTGCCGGACAGGGGGCGGCTCAGCCCCAGCATTTT. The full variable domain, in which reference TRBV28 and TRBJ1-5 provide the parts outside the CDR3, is DVKVTQSSRYLVKRTGEKVFLECVQDMDHENMFWYRQDPGLGLRLIYFSYDVKMKEKGDIPEGYSVSREKKERFSLILESASTNQTSMYLCASSAGQGAAQPQHFGDGTRLSIL.

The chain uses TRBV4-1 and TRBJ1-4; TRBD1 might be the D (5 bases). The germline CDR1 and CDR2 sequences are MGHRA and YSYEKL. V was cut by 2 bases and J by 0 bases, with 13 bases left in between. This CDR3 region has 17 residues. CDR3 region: CASSQTGTAATNEKLFF. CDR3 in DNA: TGCGCCAGCAGCCAAACCGGGACGGCCGCAACTAATGAAAAACTGTTTTTT.

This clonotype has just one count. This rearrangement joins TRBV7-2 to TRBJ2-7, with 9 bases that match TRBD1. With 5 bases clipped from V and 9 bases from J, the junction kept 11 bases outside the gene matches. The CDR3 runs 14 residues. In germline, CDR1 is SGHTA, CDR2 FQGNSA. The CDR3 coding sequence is TGTGCCAGCAGCCCGGACAGGGGTTCTGAGTGGCAGTACTTC. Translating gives CASSPDRGSEWQYF.

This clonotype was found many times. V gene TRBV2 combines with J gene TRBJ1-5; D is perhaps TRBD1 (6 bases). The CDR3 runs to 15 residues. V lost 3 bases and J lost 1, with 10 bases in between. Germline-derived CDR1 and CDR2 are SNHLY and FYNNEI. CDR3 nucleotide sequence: TGTGCCAGCAGTGACAGGGGATTAAGCAATCAGCCCCAGCATTTT. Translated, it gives CASSDRGLSNQPQHF.

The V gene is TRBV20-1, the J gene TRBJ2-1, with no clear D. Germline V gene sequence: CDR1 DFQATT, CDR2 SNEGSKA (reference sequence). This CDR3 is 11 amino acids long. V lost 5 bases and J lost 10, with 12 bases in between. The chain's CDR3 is CSARTRSEQFF. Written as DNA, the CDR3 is TGCAGTGCTCGGACGCGTTCGGAGCAGTTCTTC.

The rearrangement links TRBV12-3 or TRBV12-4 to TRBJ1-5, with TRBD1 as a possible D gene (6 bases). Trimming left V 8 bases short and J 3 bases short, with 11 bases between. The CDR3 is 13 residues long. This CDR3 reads CASGGGANQPQHF. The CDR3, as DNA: TGTGCCAGCGGGGGGGGCGCCAATCAGCCCCAGCATTTT.

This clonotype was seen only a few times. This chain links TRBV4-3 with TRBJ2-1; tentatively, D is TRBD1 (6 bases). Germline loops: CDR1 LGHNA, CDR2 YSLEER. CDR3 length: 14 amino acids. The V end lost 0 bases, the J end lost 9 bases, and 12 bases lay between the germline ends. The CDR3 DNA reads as TGCGCCAGCAGCCAAGACACAGGGCCAGGTGAGCAGTTCTTC. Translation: CASSQDTGPGEQFF.

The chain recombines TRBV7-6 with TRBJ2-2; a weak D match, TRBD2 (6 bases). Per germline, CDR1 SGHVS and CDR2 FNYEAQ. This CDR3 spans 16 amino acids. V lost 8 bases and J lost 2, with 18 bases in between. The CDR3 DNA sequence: TGTGCCAGCGGAATCTTAGGGACTGCTAACACCGGGGAGCTGTTTTTT. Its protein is CASGILGTANTGELFF.

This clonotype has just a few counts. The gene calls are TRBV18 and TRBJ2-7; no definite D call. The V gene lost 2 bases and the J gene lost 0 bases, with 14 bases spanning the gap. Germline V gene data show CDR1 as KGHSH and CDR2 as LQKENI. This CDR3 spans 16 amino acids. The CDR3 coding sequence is TGTGCCAGCTCACCAGACATCGTACGAGGCTCCTACGAGCAGTACTTC. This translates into CASSPDIVRGSYEQYF.

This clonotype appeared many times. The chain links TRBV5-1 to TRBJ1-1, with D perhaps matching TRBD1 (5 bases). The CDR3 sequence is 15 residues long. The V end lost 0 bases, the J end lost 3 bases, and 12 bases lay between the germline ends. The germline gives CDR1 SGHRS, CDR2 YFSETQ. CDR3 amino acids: CASSLEGPRDTEAFF. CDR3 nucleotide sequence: TGCGCCAGCAGCTTGGAGGGGCCGAGGGACACTGAAGCTTTCTTT.